Included here is one T cell receptor (beta chain) sequence, with context. This specimen comes from a study of blood T cell repertoires in COVID-19. J lost 5 bases, V lost 5 bases, and 7 bases had no gene match. Germline V gives CDR1 MNHEY, CDR2 SVGEGT. The CDR3 is 14 amino acids. Profiling relied on immunoSEQ multiplex PCR, and the TCRdb table lists in-frame clones only, not all of them. The repertoire holds 100,000 to 150,000 clones, roughly 80% seen once, with 9.5% to 15% in the top ten. This TCR was recovered from a woman in her thirties who had recovered from COVID-19. Sequencing was performed on peripheral blood. The gene calls are TRBV6-2 or TRBV6-3 and TRBJ2-5, with 8 bases identical to TRBD2. This CDR3 reads CASSRSGGRETQYF. CDR3 coding DNA: TGTGCCAGCAGTCGGAGCGGGGGAAGGGAGACCCAGTACTTC.